The source of this TCR beta chain is a study of early T cells in non-severe SARS-CoV-2 infection. Study-wide context: The chains were unpaired, and the sequenced material was bulk RNA from unsorted whole blood.

The CDR3 runs to 14 residues. Deletions cut 3 bases from V and 5 bases from J, with 13 bases between. Per germline, CDR1 SQVTM and CDR2 ANQGSEA. Study outcomes and limitations: VDJdb-based matching was biased toward anti-spike CD8 responses and missed private and CD4 specificities.

Unique molecular identifiers were affixed to single, distinct cDNA molecules. TCRdb called the 5' RACE reads again in MiXCR, with one record for every CDR3 protein. The sample has 30,000 to 35,000 distinct CDR3 sequences, about 4.6% seen once. Only a few counts were recorded for this clonotype. Its antigen is currently unknown. The chain joins TRBV29-1 to TRBJ2-2; D is tentatively TRBD1 or TRBD2 (5 bases each). This TCR derives from an adult who was a healthcare worker with PCR-confirmed SARS-CoV-2 infection or an uninfected control (not recorded which). Source material: whole blood. This CDR3 reads CSVDGGVRTGELFF. The CDR3, as DNA: TGCAGCGTTGATGGGGGAGTCAGAACCGGGGAGCTGTTTTTT.